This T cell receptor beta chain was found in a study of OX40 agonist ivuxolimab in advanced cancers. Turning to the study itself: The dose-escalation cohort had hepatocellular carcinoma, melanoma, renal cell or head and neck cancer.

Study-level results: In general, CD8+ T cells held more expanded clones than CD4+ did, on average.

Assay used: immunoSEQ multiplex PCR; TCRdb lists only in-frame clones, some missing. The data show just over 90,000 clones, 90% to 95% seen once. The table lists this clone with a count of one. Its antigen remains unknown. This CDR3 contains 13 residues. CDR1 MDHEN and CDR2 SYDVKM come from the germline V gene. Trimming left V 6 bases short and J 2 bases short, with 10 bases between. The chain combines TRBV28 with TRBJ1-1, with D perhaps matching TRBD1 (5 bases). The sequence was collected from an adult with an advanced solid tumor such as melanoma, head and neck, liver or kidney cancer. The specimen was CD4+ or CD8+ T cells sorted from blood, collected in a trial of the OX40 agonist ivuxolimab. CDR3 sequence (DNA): TGTGCCAGCAGAAAACAGGAAAACACTGAAGCTTTCTTT. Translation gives CASRKQENTEAFF.